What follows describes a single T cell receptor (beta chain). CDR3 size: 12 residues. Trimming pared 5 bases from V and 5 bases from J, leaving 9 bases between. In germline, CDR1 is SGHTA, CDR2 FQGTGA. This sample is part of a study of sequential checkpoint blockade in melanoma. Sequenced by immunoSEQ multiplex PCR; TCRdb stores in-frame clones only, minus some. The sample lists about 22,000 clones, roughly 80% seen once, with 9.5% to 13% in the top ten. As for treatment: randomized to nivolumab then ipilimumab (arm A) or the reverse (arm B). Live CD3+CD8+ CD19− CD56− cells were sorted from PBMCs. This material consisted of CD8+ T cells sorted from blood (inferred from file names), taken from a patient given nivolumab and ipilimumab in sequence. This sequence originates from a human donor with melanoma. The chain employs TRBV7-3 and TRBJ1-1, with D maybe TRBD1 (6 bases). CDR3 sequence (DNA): TGTGCCAGCAGCCCCCAGGGGACTGAAGCTTTCTTT. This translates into CASSPQGTEAFF.